One sample yielded the 27 T cell receptor beta chains listed below, sequenced in a study of shared clonotypes between healthy human individuals. Sequenced by immunoSEQ multiplex PCR; TCRdb stores in-frame clones only, minus some. The sample yields about a million clones, about 75% seen once. Sequencing used memory CD4+ T cells sorted from blood. The subset here: CD45RA-negative fraction. The source is a man aged 18 to 30 in good health.

The rearrangement uses TRBV5-1 and TRBJ2-2, with D unclear. CDR3 length equals 12 residues. Trimming pared 2 bases from V and 5 bases from J, leaving 4 bases between. Germline V gene lookup returns CDR1 SGHRS and CDR2 YFSETQ. CDR3 protein: CASSFTTGELFF. Here the CDR3 DNA reads TGCGCCAGCAGCTTTACAACCGGGGAGCTGTTTTTT.

The gene calls are TRBV13 and TRBJ2-3; TRBD2 aligns across 7 bases. Germline assignment: CDR1 PRHDT and CDR2 FYEKMQ (reference sequence). The ends lost 8 bases at V and 6 bases at J; junction bases unmatched: 11. The CDR3 sequence is 14 residues long. For the CDR3, the DNA is TGTGCCAGCGGGGGAGGGCCTAGCTTTGATACGCAGTATTTT. This sequence encodes CASGGGPSFDTQYF.

The V gene is TRBV6-1, the J gene TRBJ2-3, with 7 bases matching TRBD2. Germline V gene data show CDR1 as MNHNS and CDR2 as SASEGT. The CDR3 sequence is 13 residues long. V dropped 4 bases and J dropped 3; count of bases not matched to a gene: 1. CDR3: CASSALATDTQYF. CDR3 coding DNA: TGTGCCAGCAGTGCACTAGCGACAGATACGCAGTATTTT.

The rearrangement links TRBV4-3 to TRBJ2-7; either TRBD1 or TRBD2 may supply D (6 bases each). V dropped 1 base and J dropped 4 bases, with 20 bases sitting between them. CDR3 length: 17 residues. CDR1 and CDR2 (germline): LGHNA, YSLEER. CDR3 loop: CASSQVVGGPTFYEQYF. CDR3 in DNA: TGCGCCAGCAGCCAAGTTGTAGGGGGGCCTACATTTTACGAGCAGTACTTC.

The chain recombines TRBV14 with TRBJ2-3; D not certain. This CDR3 is 13 amino acids long. Trimming took 0 bases from V and 8 from J, leaving 9 bases between them. In germline, CDR1 is SGHDN, CDR2 FVKESK. CDR3 nucleotide sequence: TGTGCCAGCAGCCAAGAGCACGGACGTACGCAGTATTTT. This gives the protein CASSQEHGRTQYF.

This clone came up once. J is TRBJ1-1 and V is TRBV2; a weak D match, TRBD1 (5 bases). In germline, CDR1 is SNHLY, CDR2 FYNNEI. The V and J ends lost 5 bases and 4 bases respectively, with 11 bases between them. The CDR3 totals 13 residues. CDR3 sequence reads: CASSPRVGTEAFF. The CDR3 DNA reads as TGTGCCAGCAGTCCCAGGGTGGGCACTGAAGCTTTCTTT.

The chain joins TRBV5-1 to TRBJ1-2, with D maybe TRBD1 (5 bases). The V and J ends lost 1 base and 0 bases respectively, with 16 bases between them. The CDR3 spans 17 residues. The germline V gene encodes CDR1 SGHRS and CDR2 YFSETQ. The CDR3: CASSLLGDRRANYGYTF. CDR3 bases: TGCGCCAGCAGCTTGCTAGGGGACCGAAGAGCTAACTATGGCTACACCTTC.

The CDR3 reads CASNRQGSYEQYF. In DNA form, the CDR3 reads TGTGCCAGCAATAGACAGGGGTCCTACGAGCAGTACTTC. The chain is built from TRBV9 and TRBJ2-7, with 8 positions matching TRBD1. The CDR3 is 13 residues long. The V gene's germline CDR1 is SGDLS and CDR2 YYNGEE. V lost 6 bases and J lost 1; bases outside the gene matches: 3.

The chain carries TRBV7-6 and TRBJ2-2; D may be TRBD2 (5 bases). The CDR3 contains 16 residues. CDR1 and CDR2 (germline): SGHVS, FNYEAQ. Trimming took off 3 bases at V and 3 bases at J, with 14 bases between the two ends. DNA for the CDR3: TGTGCCAGCAGCTTTGGAGCCCCCGGGGACACCGGGGAGCTGTTTTTT. Its protein is CASSFGAPGDTGELFF.

This clone was detected only a few times. The rearrangement joins TRBV28 to TRBJ1-2; the D is unclear. Germline loops: CDR1 MDHEN, CDR2 SYDVKM. Between the trimmed V and J ends, which lost 5 bases and 8 bases, there was a span of 9 bases. The length of the CDR3 is 11 residues. CDR3 amino acids: CASSISSGYTF. The CDR3, as DNA: TGTGCCAGCAGTATCAGTAGCGGCTACACCTTC.

This sequence joins TRBV10-2 and TRBJ2-4; D not certain. Trimming cost V 4 bases and J 6 bases, with 16 bases left between them. This CDR3 spans 15 amino acids. The germline V gene has CDR1 WSHSY and CDR2 SAAADI. CDR3 bases: TGCGCCAGCAGTGGCCAGCAGAAGACCGTAAACATTCAGTACTTC. Its protein is CASSGQQKTVNIQYF.

This clone was detected a few times. This chain uses TRBV30 with TRBJ1-2, with D unclear. V lost 7 bases and J lost 4, with 16 bases in between. The germline CDR1 and CDR2 sequences are GTSNPN and SVGIG (reference sequence). This CDR3 comprises 13 residues. The CDR3 DNA is TGTGCCTTACCCCGTGGGTTACCCTATGGCTACACCTTC. It encodes CALPRGLPYGYTF.

In this sample, this clone turned up once. V and J are TRBV5-8 and TRBJ2-5; a possible D gene is TRBD2 (7 bases). The ends were cut back, 4 bases at V and 5 bases at J, with 27 bases in the middle. CDR1 SGHTS and CDR2 YDEGEE come from the germline V gene. The CDR3 length is 18 residues. Here the CDR3 DNA reads TGTGCCAGCAGCCGGACGGTCGGGGGGCCTGACTTTGTCGAGACCCAGTACTTC. Its protein product is CASSRTVGGPDFVETQYF.

The V call is TRBV18, the J call TRBJ2-1; either TRBD1 or TRBD2 may fit D (5 bases each). Per germline, CDR1 KGHSH and CDR2 LQKENI. Trimming removed 6 bases from V and 8 bases from J, with 23 bases in between. The CDR3 runs 16 residues. CDR3 nucleotide sequence: TGTGCCAGCTCCCAAGCCTGGGACGTTATCCCCGATGAGCAGTTCTTC. This codes for CASSQAWDVIPDEQFF.

This clone was detected a few times. This chain joins TRBV9 and TRBJ2-2; TRBD2 agrees at 7 bases. This CDR3 contains 14 residues. Germline V gene sequence: CDR1 SGDLS, CDR2 YYNGEE. J gave up 4 bases and V 3 bases, and 3 bases lay outside the gene matches. The CDR3: CASSEAGSTGELFF. The CDR3 nucleotides are TGTGCCAGCAGCGAAGCGGGGAGCACCGGGGAGCTGTTTTTT.

On this clone itself: The same CDR3 can be traced to other DNA sequences in this sample. V and J are TRBV5-1 and TRBJ2-3, with 12 bases lining up with TRBD2. J was trimmed by 0 bases and V by 3 bases; bases with no gene match: 2. CDR3 size: 16 residues. CDR1 SGHRS and CDR2 YFSETQ come from the germline V gene. The DNA for the CDR3 is TGCGCCAGCAGCTCCGGGACTAGCGGGAGCACAGATACGCAGTATTTT. This sequence encodes CASSSGTSGSTDTQYF.

In its sample, this clone was seen many times. Additional DNA sequences in this sample encode the identical CDR3. The chain couples TRBV19 to TRBJ2-2, with 7 bases matching TRBD2. Germline CDR1 and CDR2: LNHDA and SQIVND (reference sequence). The CDR3 runs 14 residues. The J segment lost 5 bases and the V segment lost 2 bases, leaving 2 bases of the junction unmatched. In DNA, the CDR3 is TGTGCCAGTAGTATACGGGGGGAAACCGGGGAGCTGTTTTTT. This codes for CASSIRGETGELFF.

The chain recombines TRBV5-4 with TRBJ1-6, with D possibly being TRBD1 (5 bases). The CDR3 loop spans 16 amino acids. Germline V gene sequence: CDR1 SGHNT, CDR2 YYREEE (reference sequence). The ends were cut back, 0 bases at V and 10 bases at J, with 17 bases in the middle. The CDR3 nucleotides read TGTGCCAGCAGCTTGGCGGGGCGACCCGGCGAGTCACCCCTCCACTTT. Residues: CASSLAGRPGESPLHF. The whole variable domain, remainder taken from reference TRBV5-4 and TRBJ1-6, is ETGVTQSPTHLIKTRGQQVTLRCSSQSGHNTVSWYQQALGQGPQFIFQYYREEENGRGNFPPRFSGLQFPNYSSELNVNALELDDSALYLCASSLAGRPGESPLHFGNGTRLTVT.

The chain links TRBV30 to TRBJ2-3, with 7 positions matching TRBD1. The CDR3 sequence is 14 residues long. Germline V gene lookup returns CDR1 GTSNPN and CDR2 SVGIG (reference sequence). Trimming cost V 2 bases and J 2 bases; bases outside gene matches: 4. The CDR3 region has the DNA TGTGCCTGGAGTAGGGACAGTACCACAGATACGCAGTATTTT. It yields the protein CAWSRDSTTDTQYF. Together with reference TRBV30 and TRBJ2-3, the CDR3 gives the full variable domain: SQTIHQWPATLVQPVGSPLSLECTVEGTSNPNLYWYRQAAGRGLQLLFYSVGIGQISSEVPQNLSASRPQDRQFILSSKKLLLSDSGFYLCAWSRDSTTDTQYFGPGTRLTVL.

Here the CDR3 DNA reads TGTGCCAGCTCGGGACCGAATACGGAGACCCAGTACTTC. This sequence encodes CASSGPNTETQYF. This chain joins TRBV7-3 and TRBJ2-5; D tentatively fits TRBD1 or TRBD2 (5 bases each). The CDR3 spans 13 residues. Germline V lookup: CDR1 SGHTA, CDR2 FQGTGA. The V and J ends lost 8 bases and 5 bases respectively, with 15 bases between them. The full variable domain, in which reference TRBV7-3 and TRBJ2-5 provide the parts outside the CDR3, is GAGVSQTPSNKVTEKGKYVELRCDPISGHTALYWYRQSLGQGPEFLIYFQGTGAADDSGLPNDRFFAVRPEGSVSTLKIQRTERGDSAVYLCASSGPNTETQYFGPGTRLLVL.

V gene TRBV9 combines with J gene TRBJ2-1; 12 nucleotides align to TRBD2. The CDR3 contains 15 residues. V lost 0 bases to trimming and J lost 9 bases; unmatched junction nucleotides: 4. Germline CDR1 reads SGDLS; CDR2 reads YYNGEE. This CDR3 reads CASSVGLAGGSEQFF. CDR3 coding DNA: TGTGCCAGCAGCGTAGGTCTAGCGGGAGGGAGTGAGCAGTTCTTC.

This clone showed up just once. The chain is built from TRBV19 and TRBJ1-1; 10 bases align to TRBD1. Germline loops: CDR1 LNHDA, CDR2 SQIVND (reference sequence). The CDR3 is 15 amino acids. V lost 3 bases to trimming and J lost 4 bases; unmatched junction nucleotides: 5. CDR3 coding DNA: TGTGCCAGTAGTATCAGGGGACAGGGGACCACTGAAGCTTTCTTT. It specifies CASSIRGQGTTEAFF.

The chain is built from TRBV27 and TRBJ1-5; no clear D gene. This CDR3 has 15 residues. The germline V gene has CDR1 MNHEY and CDR2 SMNVEV (reference sequence). Trimming left V 6 bases short and J 0 bases short, with 12 bases between. CDR3 in amino acids: CASSLIPFSNQPQHF. DNA for the CDR3: TGTGCCAGCAGCCTGATCCCCTTTAGCAATCAGCCCCAGCATTTT.

Details on this clone: Distinct nucleotide sequences in the sample also encode this CDR3. The chain combines TRBV5-1 with TRBJ2-5, with D perhaps matching TRBD1 or TRBD2 (5 bases each). The CDR3 extends over 14 amino acids. Per germline, CDR1 SGHRS and CDR2 YFSETQ. The V and J ends lost 0 bases and 4 bases respectively, with 10 bases between them. The CDR3 bases are TGCGCCAGCAGCTTGGACTCGAGGGGAGAGACCCAGTACTTC. As protein: CASSLDSRGETQYF.

The gene calls are TRBV10-3 and TRBJ2-5; 8 bases align to TRBD1. Germline V gives CDR1 ENHRY, CDR2 SYGVKD. The junction had 3 bases not matched to a gene; V was cut back by 4 bases and J by 5 bases. The length of the CDR3 is 13 residues. The CDR3 coding sequence is TGTGCCATCAGTGCAGGGGGCAGGGAGACCCAGTACTTC. It encodes CAISAGGRETQYF.

To note about this clone: Other DNA sequences in this sample translate to the same CDR3. The chain is built from TRBV5-1 and TRBJ1-4, with no clear D. There are 15 residues in the CDR3. From germline, CDR1 is SGHRS and CDR2 YFSETQ. V was pared by 0 bases and J by 1 base, with 7 bases between. DNA of the CDR3: TGCGCCAGCAGCTTGGCGGGGAGAACTAATGAAAAACTGTTTTTT. Protein: CASSLAGRTNEKLFF.

The chain couples TRBV9 to TRBJ2-5; 8 bases are a match to TRBD2. The ends lost 2 bases at V and 2 bases at J; junction bases unmatched: 5. CDR3 size: 15 residues. Germline CDR1 SGDLS, CDR2 YYNGEE. In nucleotides, the CDR3 is TGTGCCAGCAGCGTCGGCGGGGGGTTTCAAGAGACCCAGTACTTC. Amino acids: CASSVGGGFQETQYF.